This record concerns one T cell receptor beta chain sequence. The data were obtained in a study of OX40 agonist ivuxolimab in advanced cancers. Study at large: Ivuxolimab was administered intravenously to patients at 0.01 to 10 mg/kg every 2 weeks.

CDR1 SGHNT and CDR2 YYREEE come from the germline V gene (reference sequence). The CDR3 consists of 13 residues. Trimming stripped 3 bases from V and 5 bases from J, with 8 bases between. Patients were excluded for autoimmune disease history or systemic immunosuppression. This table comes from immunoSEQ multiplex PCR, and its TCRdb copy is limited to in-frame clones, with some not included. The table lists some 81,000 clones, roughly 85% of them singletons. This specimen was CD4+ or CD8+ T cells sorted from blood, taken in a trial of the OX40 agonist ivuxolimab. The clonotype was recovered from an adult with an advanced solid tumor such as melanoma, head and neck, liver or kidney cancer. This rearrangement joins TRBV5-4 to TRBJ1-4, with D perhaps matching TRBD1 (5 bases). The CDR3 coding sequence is TGTGCCAGCAGCTCGGGGCCCAATGAAAAACTGTTTTTT. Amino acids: CASSSGPNEKLFF.